This TCR beta chain was sequenced for a study of T cell changes during pregnancy in multiple sclerosis. V was pared by 4 bases and J by 0 bases, with 11 bases of the junction left unmatched. The CDR3 length is 18 residues. Germline V CDR1 and CDR2: SGHRS, YFSETQ. Measured with immunoSEQ multiplex PCR; TCRdb has only the in-frame clones, and not every one. This sample has roughly 40,000 clones, with approximately 91% found just once. The receptor comes from a female donor in good health, enrolled as a control in a pregnancy study. The input for sequencing was CD4+ T cells from peripheral blood mononuclear cells, taken after pregnancy. V is TRBV5-1 and J is TRBJ2-7; 12 nucleotides agree with TRBD2. This CDR3 reads CASSPPPSTSGSSYEQYF. The CDR3, as DNA: TGCGCCAGCAGCCCGCCCCCTTCGACTAGCGGGAGCTCCTACGAGCAGTACTTC.